This TCR beta chain emerged from a study of identifying expanded T cells in peripheral blood. Study findings and constraints: Differentially abundant clones: around 1.2 between replicates, about 16 at roughly 2 weeks, under 25 at four. Two-week clone count variance significantly increased as total template count grew.

The table came from immunoSEQ multiplex PCR; TCRdb's copy has only in-frame clones and leaves some out. Here the sample spans about 100,000 clones, about 87% being singletons. The germline CDR1 and CDR2 sequences are LNHDA and SQIVND (reference sequence). V lost 5 bases, J lost 1 base, and 14 bases stayed unmatched. The CDR3 loop spans 18 amino acids. On this clone: Its antigen is unidentified.

The sample taken for sequencing was blood. The receptor was isolated from a person aged 18-70 years in good health. The V gene is TRBV19, the J gene TRBJ1-5; 7 nucleotides agree with TRBD1. In DNA form, the CDR3 reads TGTGCCAGTAGTCTATATATTCCGACAGGGATGAGCAATCAGCCCCAGCATTTT. This encodes CASSLYIPTGMSNQPQHF.